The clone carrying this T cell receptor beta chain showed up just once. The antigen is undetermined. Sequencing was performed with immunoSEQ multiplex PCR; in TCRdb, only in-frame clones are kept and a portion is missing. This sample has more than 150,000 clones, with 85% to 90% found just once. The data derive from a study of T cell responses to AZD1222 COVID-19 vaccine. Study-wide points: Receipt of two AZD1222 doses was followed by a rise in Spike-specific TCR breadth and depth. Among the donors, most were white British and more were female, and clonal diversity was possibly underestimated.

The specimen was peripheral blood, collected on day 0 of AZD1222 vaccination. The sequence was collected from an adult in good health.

The CDR3 here is CASSIQVYEQYF. The CDR3 DNA reads as TGTGCCAGCAGTATACAGGTTTACGAGCAGTACTTC. This sequence joins TRBV2 and TRBJ2-7; possible D gene TRBD1, 5 bases. Trimming removed 5 bases at V and 4 bases at J, with 9 bases between. Germline CDR1 SNHLY, CDR2 FYNNEI. This CDR3 has 12 residues.